Presented here are 32 T cell receptor beta chains from one specimen sequenced in a study of OX40 agonist ivuxolimab in advanced cancers. Libraries were made using the immunoSEQ multiplex PCR assay. Imported from immuneACCESS, the table was reduced by TCRdb to in-frame sequences with V and J called. These copies leave out some clones; in studies compared against another copy, an unresolved V gene accounts for under half, and the cause of the remainder is not known. For this sample the table gives around 20,000 clones, of which roughly four fifths were detected only once. Roughly 44% of the sample is taken by the ten largest. This specimen was CD4+ or CD8+ T cells sorted from blood, taken in a trial of the OX40 agonist ivuxolimab. These receptors originate from an adult with an advanced solid tumor such as melanoma, head and neck, liver or kidney cancer.

This clone is medium-sized (0.01 to 0.1%) in the sample. This chain connects TRBV4-1 to TRBJ1-5, with D perhaps matching TRBD1 (5 bases). CDR3 length: 14 residues. Trimming cost V 5 bases and J 6 bases, with 14 bases left between them. In germline, CDR1 is MGHRA, CDR2 YSYEKL. The CDR3 DNA is TGCGCCAGCAGCGATCAGGGTGAGGGTCAGCCCCAGCATTTT. It codes for CASSDQGEGQPQHF.

This clone occurred once. The rearrangement links TRBV27 to TRBJ2-7; the match to TRBD1 covers 10 bases. The V gene end was trimmed by 4 bases and the J gene end by 0 bases; junction bases not matched to a gene: 3. Germline lookup yields CDR1 MNHEY and CDR2 SMNVEV (reference sequence). The CDR3 is 15 residues long. The CDR3 nucleotides read TGTGCCAGCAGTTGGGGACAGGGGAGCTCCTACGAGCAGTACTTC. It codes for CASSWGQGSSYEQYF.

This clone appeared many times. Other DNA sequences in this specimen translate into the identical CDR3. The rearrangement links TRBV10-3 to TRBJ2-7; the D call may be TRBD1 or TRBD2 (5 bases each). This CDR3 has 13 residues. V lost 0 bases and J 5 bases, leaving 8 bases between the germline ends. Germline assignment: CDR1 ENHRY and CDR2 SYGVKD. CDR3 sequence reads: CAISESRGDEQYF. In DNA, the CDR3 is TGTGCCATCAGTGAGTCGCGAGGGGACGAGCAGTACTTC.

This sequence joins TRBV7-2 and TRBJ2-5, with TRBD2 identical over 14 bases. The germline V gene has CDR1 SGHTA and CDR2 FQGNSA. The V segment lost 4 bases and the J segment 5 bases; nucleotides outside the gene matches: 6. The CDR3 is 16 residues long. CDR3 region: CASSWGLAGAGETQYF. Here the CDR3 DNA reads TGTGCCAGCAGCTGGGGACTAGCGGGGGCGGGGGAGACCCAGTACTTC.

The chain is built from TRBV11-2 and TRBJ2-7; 8 bases align to TRBD1. Losses at the gene ends were 4 bases for V and 6 bases for J; bases not matched to a gene: 2. The CDR3 is 12 amino acids. CDR1 SGHAT and CDR2 FQNNGV come from the germline V gene. As DNA, the CDR3 is TGTGCCAGCAGCTCGGACAGGGCCGAGCAGTACTTC. This translates into CASSSDRAEQYF.

The V and J genes are TRBV9 and TRBJ1-1, with D tentatively TRBD1 (6 bases). Per the germline V gene, CDR1 is SGDLS and CDR2 is YYNGEE. Between the trimmed V and J ends, which lost 4 bases and 9 bases, there was a span of 16 bases. The length of the CDR3 is 13 residues. CDR3 residues: CASSSPGQEKAFF. The CDR3 DNA is TGTGCCAGCAGCTCTCCGGGACAAGAGAAAGCTTTCTTT.

The J gene is TRBJ1-1, the V gene TRBV30, with TRBD1 matching over 8 bases. This CDR3 is built from 17 residues. Germline CDR1 GTSNPN, CDR2 SVGIG (reference sequence). V lost 4 bases to trimming and J lost 0 bases; unmatched junction nucleotides: 13. The CDR3: CAWTLQGAYQLNTEAFF. The CDR3 DNA reads as TGTGCCTGGACCCTCCAGGGGGCCTACCAATTGAACACTGAAGCTTTCTTT. Together with reference TRBV30 and TRBJ1-1, the CDR3 gives the full variable domain: SQTIHQWPATLVQPVGSPLSLECTVEGTSNPNLYWYRQAAGRGLQLLFYSVGIGQISSEVPQNLSASRPQDRQFILSSKKLLLSDSGFYLCAWTLQGAYQLNTEAFFGQGTRLTVV.

This chain uses TRBV6-6 with TRBJ2-1, with D possibly TRBD1 on 6 matching bases. The CDR3 consists of 13 residues. The germline gives CDR1 MNHNY, CDR2 SVGAGI (reference sequence). V lost 6 bases to trimming and J lost 6 bases, with 12 bases between them. For the CDR3, the DNA is TGTGCCAGCAGGCGACAGGAGATCAATGAGCAGTTCTTC. Encoded protein: CASRRQEINEQFF.

The chain links TRBV10-2 to TRBJ1-2; D possibly corresponds to TRBD1 (5 bases). Germline V gives CDR1 WSHSY, CDR2 SAAADI. CDR3 length equals 13 residues. Trimming shortened V by 2 bases and J by 3 bases, and 7 bases separated the two germline ends. CDR3: CASSEPGHYGYTF. The CDR3 DNA follows: TGCGCCAGCAGTGAGCCAGGGCACTATGGCTACACCTTC.

This clone was recorded once. The J gene is TRBJ1-4, the V gene TRBV4-3; 10 nucleotides line up with TRBD1. V shed 0 bases and J 9 bases; nucleotides not matched to a gene: 4. CDR1 LGHNA and CDR2 YSLEER come from the germline V gene. The CDR3 extends over 15 amino acids. CDR3 loop: CASSQDRGQGQKLFF. In DNA form, the CDR3 reads TGCGCCAGCAGCCAAGATCGGGGACAGGGGCAAAAACTGTTTTTT.

This chain uses TRBV19 with TRBJ2-7, with TRBD2 as a possible D gene (7 bases). The germline V and J ends were trimmed by 3 bases and 3 bases, with 15 bases remaining between them. CDR3 length: 15 residues. CDR1 and CDR2 from the germline V gene are LNHDA and SQIVND (reference sequence). CDR3 in amino acids: CASSILSGGLYEQYF. In DNA, the CDR3 is TGTGCCAGTAGTATCTTGTCCGGGGGGCTCTACGAGCAGTACTTC.

The chain links TRBV19 to TRBJ1-2, with D tentatively TRBD1 (5 bases). This CDR3 spans 14 amino acids. Trimming cost V 8 bases and J 6 bases, with 19 bases left between them. Germline V gene lookup returns CDR1 LNHDA and CDR2 SQIVND (reference sequence). In nucleotides, the CDR3 is TGTGCCAGTTCCTCCCTAGGTGGGGCGAATGGCTACACCTTC. It yields the protein CASSSLGGANGYTF. The entire variable domain, with the rest obtained from reference TRBV19 and TRBJ1-2, is as follows: DGGITQSPKYLFRKEGQNVTLSCEQNLNHDAMYWYRQDPGQGLRLIYYSQIVNDFQKGDIAEGYSVSREKKESFPLTVTSAQKNPTAFYLCASSSLGGANGYTFGSGTRLTVV.

This chain uses TRBV11-1 with TRBJ1-2; TRBD1 aligns across 7 bases. This CDR3 region has 15 residues. The germline V gene encodes CDR1 SGHAT and CDR2 FQDESV (reference sequence). V was pared by 1 base and J by 7 bases, with 9 bases of the junction left unmatched. As DNA, the CDR3 is TGTGCCAGCAGCTTAGTGCGGGGAGACAGGGTTGGCTACACCTTC. Translating it yields CASSLVRGDRVGYTF.

The chain recombines TRBV13 with TRBJ1-1, with D possibly TRBD1 on 6 matching bases. There are 11 residues in the CDR3. Germline V CDR1 and CDR2: PRHDT, FYEKMQ (reference sequence). Trimming pared 10 bases from V and 4 bases from J, leaving 10 bases between. The DNA of the CDR3 is TGTGCCACTGGACAGAGCACTGAAGCTTTCTTT. Translating gives CATGQSTEAFF.

The genes are TRBV28 and TRBJ2-6; D gene ambiguous. Germline assignment: CDR1 MDHEN and CDR2 SYDVKM. The CDR3 covers 15 residues. V dropped 6 bases and J dropped 0 bases, with 9 bases sitting between them. The CDR3 reads CASRLTISGANVLTF. The CDR3 nucleotides read TGTGCCAGCAGACTGACGATCTCTGGGGCCAACGTCCTGACTTTC.

This clone was counted a single time. V gene TRBV28 combines with J gene TRBJ2-7, with 8 bases identical to TRBD1. V was clipped by 8 bases and J by 4 bases; unmatched bases: 4. This CDR3 is built from 12 residues. Per the germline V gene, CDR1 is MDHEN and CDR2 is SYDVKM. For the CDR3, the DNA is TGTGCCAGCCTCGACAGGGGTTACGAGCAGTACTTC. Translated: CASLDRGYEQYF.

V gene TRBV14 combines with J gene TRBJ2-7; D not resolved. This CDR3 is built from 14 residues. Germline CDR1 reads SGHDN; CDR2 reads FVKESK. Trimming took off 3 bases at V and 2 bases at J, with 11 bases between the two ends. For the CDR3, the DNA is TGTGCCAGCAGCCATACAGCAGGAACCTACGAGCAGTACTTC. It codes for CASSHTAGTYEQYF.

The chain has TRBV6-5 and TRBJ1-5; TRBD1 matches at 8 bases. Germline V CDR1 and CDR2: MNHEY, SVGAGI. V lost 2 bases, J lost 7 bases, and 4 bases stayed unmatched. The CDR3 has 14 residues. In DNA form, the CDR3 reads TGTGCCAGCAGTTACCAAACAGGGGGGCAGCCCCAGCATTTT. It specifies CASSYQTGGQPQHF.

The V call is TRBV9, the J call TRBJ2-3; 10 nucleotides agree with TRBD2. CDR1 and CDR2 from the germline V gene are SGDLS and YYNGEE. Trimming took 3 bases from V and 4 from J; bases not matched to a gene: 8. This CDR3 has 16 residues. This chain's CDR3 is CASSGWLAGAADTQYF. The CDR3 DNA follows: TGTGCCAGCAGCGGGTGGCTAGCGGGGGCCGCAGATACGCAGTATTTT. Full variable domain (missing parts from reference TRBV9 and TRBJ2-3): DSGVTQTPKHLITATGQRVTLRCSPRSGDLSVYWYQQSLDQGLQFLIQYYNGEERAKGNILERFSAQQFPDLHSELNLSSLELGDSALYFCASSGWLAGAADTQYFGPGTRLTVL.

The rearrangement links TRBV11-3 to TRBJ2-1; 8 nucleotides align to TRBD2. After removal of 0 bases from V and 6 bases from J, the junction contained 4 bases not matched to a gene. The CDR3 is 15 amino acids. Germline V gene data show CDR1 as SGHNT and CDR2 as YENEEA. The CDR3 DNA reads TGTGCCAGCAGCTTAGATACGGGGGGGGCCAATGAGCAGTTCTTC. Translated: CASSLDTGGANEQFF.

Remarks on this clone: A far larger clone is one nucleotide away, so this likely arose from a read error. V gene TRBV4-2 combines with J gene TRBJ1-1; D is ambiguous. V was trimmed by 5 bases and J by 6 bases, leaving 4 bases between them. Germline CDR1 reads LGHNA; CDR2 reads YNFKEQ. The CDR3 consists of 10 residues. This CDR3 is CASSFPEAFF. CDR3 DNA sequence: TGTGCCAGCAGCTTCCCTGAAGCTTTCTTT.

The chain joins TRBV14 to TRBJ2-3, with 8 bases that match TRBD2. CDR3 size: 18 residues. Trimming at V came to 3 bases and at J to 4 bases, leaving 15 bases not matched to a gene. The germline CDR1 and CDR2 sequences are SGHDN and FVKESK. CDR3 residues: CASSQPRGWLAGPDTQYF. The CDR3 DNA is TGTGCCAGCAGCCAGCCCCGGGGATGGCTAGCGGGCCCAGATACGCAGTATTTT.

This clone was seen only a few times. This rearrangement joins TRBV5-4 to TRBJ2-5; the match to TRBD1 covers 7 bases. Germline lookup yields CDR1 SGHNT and CDR2 YYREEE (reference sequence). The CDR3 runs 13 residues. With V trimmed by 5 bases and J by 1 base, 2 bases remained unmatched. The CDR3 here is CASRDRTQETQYF. The CDR3 DNA sequence: TGTGCCAGCAGGGACAGGACCCAAGAGACCCAGTACTTC.

The chain combines TRBV5-1 with TRBJ2-3, with TRBD1 identical over 10 bases. J gave up 0 bases and V 4 bases, and 8 bases lay outside the gene matches. CDR3 length: 17 amino acids. CDR1 is SGHRS, CDR2 YFSETQ, per germline. CDR3 loop: CASSEGTGAISTDTQYF. In nucleotides, the CDR3 is TGCGCCAGCAGCGAGGGGACAGGGGCGATCAGCACAGATACGCAGTATTTT.

The rearrangement joins TRBV7-9 to TRBJ2-5; TRBD2 agrees at 14 bases. With V trimmed by 5 bases and J by 2 bases, 7 bases remained unmatched. The germline V gene has CDR1 SEHNR and CDR2 FQNEAQ (reference sequence). The CDR3 runs to 17 residues. CDR3 nucleotide sequence: TGTGCCAGCAGCCCACCGACTAGCGGGGGGGGTCAAGAGACCCAGTACTTC. Amino acids: CASSPPTSGGGQETQYF.

J is TRBJ1-2 and V is TRBV4-3; TRBD1 matches at 10 bases. The CDR3 runs 14 residues. Germline CDR1 and CDR2: LGHNA and YSLEER. Trimming cost V 6 bases and J 6 bases; bases outside gene matches: 7. This chain's CDR3 is CASSPRTGGNGYTF. The CDR3 nucleotides are TGCGCCAGCAGTCCCCGGACAGGGGGTAATGGCTACACCTTC.

V and J are TRBV7-2 and TRBJ2-7, with D perhaps TRBD1 (6 bases). Germline loops: CDR1 SGHTA, CDR2 FQGNSA. This CDR3 comprises 14 residues. V shed 3 bases and J shed 2 bases, with 11 bases lying between them. The CDR3 protein is CASSFPGHPYEQYF. In DNA, the CDR3 is TGTGCCAGCAGCTTCCCGGGACACCCCTACGAGCAGTACTTC.

This clone was seen only once. The chain links TRBV29-1 to TRBJ1-2; D is perhaps TRBD1 (5 bases). The CDR3 has 15 residues. Trimming removed 3 bases at V and 7 bases at J, with 21 bases between. Germline V gene sequence: CDR1 SQVTM, CDR2 ANQGSEA. CDR3 nucleotide sequence: TGCAGCGTTGACCTAGGGGTGGGAGTTTCGCGTGGCTACACCTTC. Its protein is CSVDLGVGVSRGYTF. Based on the CDR3 plus reference TRBV29-1 and TRBJ1-2, the full variable domain is SAVISQKPSRDICQRGTSLTIQCQVDSQVTMMFWYRQQPGQSLTLIATANQGSEATYESGFVIDKFPISRPNLTFSTLTVSNMSPEDSSIYLCSVDLGVGVSRGYTFGSGTRLTVV.

This chain joins TRBV7-9 and TRBJ1-1; tentatively, D is TRBD1 (5 bases). The germline V gene has CDR1 SEHNR and CDR2 FQNEAQ (reference sequence). The CDR3 contains 12 residues. V was trimmed by 2 bases and J by 6 bases, leaving 7 bases between them. DNA for the CDR3: TGTGCCAGCAGCTTACGGGGGGCTGAAGCTTTCTTT. It specifies CASSLRGAEAFF.

The V call is TRBV29-1, the J call TRBJ2-1; D not resolved. The CDR3 extends over 14 amino acids. Germline-derived CDR1 and CDR2 are SQVTM and ANQGSEA. Trimming removed 6 bases at V and 0 bases at J, with 12 bases between. The CDR3 DNA reads as TGCAGCGTGGTTGGCCTTAGCTCCTACAATGAGCAGTTCTTC. This gives the protein CSVVGLSSYNEQFF.

The sample holds a few counts of this clone. This rearrangement joins TRBV27 to TRBJ2-1; D remains ambiguous. V was trimmed by 8 bases and J by 2 bases, leaving 10 bases between them. The CDR3 runs to 13 residues. Germline assignment: CDR1 MNHEY and CDR2 SMNVEV (reference sequence). The CDR3, as DNA: TGTGCCAGCGGAAACAACGCCTACAATGAGCAGTTCTTC. It specifies CASGNNAYNEQFF.

This chain uses TRBV7-6 with TRBJ2-2; TRBD1 matches at 9 bases. The CDR3 length is 17 residues. Germline CDR1 SGHVS, CDR2 FNYEAQ. V lost 0 bases and J lost 3; bases outside the gene matches: 5. The CDR3, as DNA: TGTGCCAGCAGCTTAGCTGGGGGACAGGGCTACACCGGGGAGCTGTTTTTT. As protein: CASSLAGGQGYTGELFF.